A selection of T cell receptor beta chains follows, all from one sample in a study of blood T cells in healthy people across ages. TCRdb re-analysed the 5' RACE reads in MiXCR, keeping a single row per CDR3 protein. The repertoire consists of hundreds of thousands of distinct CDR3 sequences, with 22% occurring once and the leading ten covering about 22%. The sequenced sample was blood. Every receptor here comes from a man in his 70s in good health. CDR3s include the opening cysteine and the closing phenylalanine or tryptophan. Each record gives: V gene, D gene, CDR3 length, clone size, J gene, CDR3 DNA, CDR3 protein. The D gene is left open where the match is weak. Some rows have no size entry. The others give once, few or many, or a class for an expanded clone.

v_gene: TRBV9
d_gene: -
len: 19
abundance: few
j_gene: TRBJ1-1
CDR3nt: TGTGCCAGCAGCGTAGCTGCAGGGTATTCGGGGAGGGGGGACACTGAAGCTTTCTTT
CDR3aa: CASSVAAGYSGRGDTEAFF

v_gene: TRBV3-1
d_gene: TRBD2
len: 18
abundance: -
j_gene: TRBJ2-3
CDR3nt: TGTGCCAGCAGCCAAGGGCTCGGCGGGGGAACAGGCAGAGATACGCAGTATTTT
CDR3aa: CASSQGLGGGTGRDTQYF

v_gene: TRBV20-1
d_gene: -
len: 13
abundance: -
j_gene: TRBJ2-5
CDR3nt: TGCAGTGTCGAGGCTAGCGAACAAGAGACCCAGTACTTC
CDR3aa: CSVEASEQETQYF

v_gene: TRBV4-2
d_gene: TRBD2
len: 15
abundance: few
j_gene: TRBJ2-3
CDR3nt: TGTGCCAGCAGCCCAAAGCGGGGGGGCACAGATACGCAGTATTTT
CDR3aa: CASSPKRGGTDTQYF

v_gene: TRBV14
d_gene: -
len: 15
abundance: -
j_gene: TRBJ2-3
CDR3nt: TGTGCCAGCAGCCCCGTGTCTCAAGGAACAGATACGCAGTATTTT
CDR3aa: CASSPVSQGTDTQYF

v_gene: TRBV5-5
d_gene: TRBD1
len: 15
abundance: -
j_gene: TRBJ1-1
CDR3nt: TGTGCCAGCAGCCTGCGGAGGACAGGGGGCGGAGAAGCTTTCTTT
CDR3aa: CASSLRRTGGGEAFF

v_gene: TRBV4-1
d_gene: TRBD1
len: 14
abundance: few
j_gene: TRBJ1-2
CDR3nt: TGCGCCAGCAGCCAAGAAGGGGGCAACTATGGCTACACCTTC
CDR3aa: CASSQEGGNYGYTF

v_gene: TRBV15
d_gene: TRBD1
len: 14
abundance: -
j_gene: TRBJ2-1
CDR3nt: TGTGCCACCAGCAGAGGACAGGGTTGGAATGAGCAGTTCTTC
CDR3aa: CATSRGQGWNEQFF

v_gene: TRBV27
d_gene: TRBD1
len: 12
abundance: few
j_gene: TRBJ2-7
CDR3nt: TGTGCCAGCAGTTGGACAGGCGGGGAGCAGTACTTC
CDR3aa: CASSWTGGEQYF

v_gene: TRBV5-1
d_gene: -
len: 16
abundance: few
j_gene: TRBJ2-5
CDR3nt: TGCGCCAGCAGCCCCTCCCTTCGGACGGTTCAAGAGACCCAGTACTTC
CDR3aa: CASSPSLRTVQETQYF

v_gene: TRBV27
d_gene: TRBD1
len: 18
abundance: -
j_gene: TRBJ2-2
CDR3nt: TGTGCCAGCAGTGCGCAATCCGGGACAGGGGGTTACACCGGGGAGCTGTTTTTT
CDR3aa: CASSAQSGTGGYTGELFF

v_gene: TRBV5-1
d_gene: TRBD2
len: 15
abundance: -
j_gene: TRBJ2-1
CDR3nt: TGCGCCAGCAGCTTTGGGGGGGTCTCCTACAATGAGCAGTTCTTC
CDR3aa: CASSFGGVSYNEQFF

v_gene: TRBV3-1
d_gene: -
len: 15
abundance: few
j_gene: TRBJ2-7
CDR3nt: TGTGCCAGCAGCGCCCAGACAGGATTACCCTACGAGCAGTACTTC
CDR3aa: CASSAQTGLPYEQYF

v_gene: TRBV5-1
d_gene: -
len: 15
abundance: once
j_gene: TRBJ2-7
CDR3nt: TGCGCCAGCAGCCTCAAGTCAGACGGGACCTACGAGCAGTACTTC
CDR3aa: CASSLKSDGTYEQYF

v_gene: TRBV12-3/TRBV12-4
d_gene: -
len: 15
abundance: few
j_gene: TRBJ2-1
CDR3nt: TGTGCCAGCAGCAAGACTAGAGGCATGGGGAATGAGCAGTTCTTC
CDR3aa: CASSKTRGMGNEQFF

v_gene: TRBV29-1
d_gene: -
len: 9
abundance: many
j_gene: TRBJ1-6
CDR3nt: TGCAGCGTTTTAGGTTCCCTCCACTTT
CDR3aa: CSVLGSLHF

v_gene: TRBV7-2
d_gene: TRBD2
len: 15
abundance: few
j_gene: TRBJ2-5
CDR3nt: TGTGCCAGCAGCTTAGATAGCGGGAGTGGGGAGACCCAGTACTTC
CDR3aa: CASSLDSGSGETQYF

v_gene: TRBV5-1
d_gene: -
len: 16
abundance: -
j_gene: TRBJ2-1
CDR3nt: TGCGCCAGCAGCTTGGAGGCAGGGCTCTCCTACAATGAGCAGTTCTTC
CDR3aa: CASSLEAGLSYNEQFF

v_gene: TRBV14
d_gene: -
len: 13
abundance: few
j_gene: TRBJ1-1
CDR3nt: TGTGCCAGCAGCCCCTCCCGGGTAACTGAAGCTTTCTTT
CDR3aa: CASSPSRVTEAFF

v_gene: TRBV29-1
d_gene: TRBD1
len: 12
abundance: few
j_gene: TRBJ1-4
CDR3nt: TGCAGCGGAAGACAGGGGGATGAAAAACTGTTTTTT
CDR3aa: CSGRQGDEKLFF

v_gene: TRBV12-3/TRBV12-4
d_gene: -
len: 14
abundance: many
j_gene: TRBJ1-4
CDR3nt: TGTGCCAGCAGCCAAGGCGGTTCGGATGAAAAACTGTTTTTT
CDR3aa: CASSQGGSDEKLFF

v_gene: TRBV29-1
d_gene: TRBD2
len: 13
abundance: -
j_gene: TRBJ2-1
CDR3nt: TGCAGCCTCTCGCTCACTAGCGGCAATGAGCAGTTCTTC
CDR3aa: CSLSLTSGNEQFF

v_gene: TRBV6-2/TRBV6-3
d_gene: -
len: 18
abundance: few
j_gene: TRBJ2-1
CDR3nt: TGTGCCAGCAGCCGCCGGACAGTCGGACCGAAAAACAACAATGAGCAGTTCTTC
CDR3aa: CASSRRTVGPKNNNEQFF